One and the same sample provided the 27 T cell receptor beta chains below, sequenced in a study of control samples from healthy donors and cancer patients. TCRdb's copy holds only in-frame clones and misses some; the assay was immunoSEQ multiplex PCR. The sample has approximately 69,000 clones, more than 70% seen once. Sequencing was carried out using PBMCs. These receptors all come from a man in his 60s with colorectal cancer.

The chain couples TRBV12-3 or TRBV12-4 to TRBJ2-7; weak D call: TRBD2 (6 bases). This CDR3 spans 12 amino acids. Trimming took 6 bases from V and 6 from J, leaving 12 bases between them. This chain's CDR3 is CASSPRGSEQYF. The CDR3 DNA reads TGTGCCAGCAGCCCCCGGGGGAGCGAGCAGTACTTC.

The chain combines TRBV19 with TRBJ1-6; 7 bases agree with TRBD1. In germline, CDR1 is LNHDA, CDR2 SQIVND (reference sequence). CDR3 size: 16 residues. J gave up 4 bases and V 9 bases, and 12 bases lay outside the gene matches. The CDR3 protein is CASAFLGGHYNSPLHF. For the CDR3, the DNA is TGTGCCAGCGCCTTCCTAGGGGGCCATTATAATTCACCCCTCCACTTT.

This sequence joins TRBV7-9 and TRBJ2-5; TRBD1 is a possible D gene (7 bases). This CDR3 has 14 amino acids. In germline, CDR1 is SEHNR, CDR2 FQNEAQ (reference sequence). With 6 bases removed from V and 2 bases from J, the gap between germline ends came to 13 bases. As DNA, the CDR3 is TGTGCCAGCAGAAGCAGGGGGGTGCAAGAGACCCAGTACTTC. The encoded protein is CASRSRGVQETQYF.

The rearrangement uses TRBV19 and TRBJ1-1; perhaps TRBD1 as D (5 bases). The germline V and J ends were trimmed by 7 bases and 9 bases, with 21 bases remaining between them. The CDR3 extends over 14 amino acids. Looked up from germline, CDR1 is LNHDA and CDR2 is SQIVND (reference sequence). As DNA, the CDR3 is TGTGCCAGTACCCCAGAGAGGGGTGGGAGACAAGCTTTCTTT. This sequence encodes CASTPERGGRQAFF.

This clone was counted a single time. This sequence joins TRBV6-5 and TRBJ1-5; D is undetermined. The CDR3 has 13 amino acids. In germline, CDR1 is MNHEY, CDR2 SVGAGI. V lost 1 base, J lost 0 bases, and 1 base lay in between. The CDR3 sequence is CASSYYSNQPQHF. For the CDR3, the DNA is TGTGCCAGCAGTTACTATAGCAATCAGCCCCAGCATTTT.

Only one count was recorded for this clone. The chain carries TRBV6-5 and TRBJ2-7; 7 bases map to TRBD1. With V trimmed by 6 bases and J by 0 bases, 5 bases remained unmatched. CDR1 is MNHEY, CDR2 SVGAGI, per germline. This CDR3 is 14 amino acids long. The CDR3 bases are TGTGCCAGCAGGTTACAGGGGACCTCCTACGAGCAGTACTTC. It codes for CASRLQGTSYEQYF.

The chain is built from TRBV4-2 and TRBJ2-7; tentatively, D is TRBD1 or TRBD2 (5 bases each). The V end lost 0 bases, the J end lost 0 bases, and 12 bases lay between the germline ends. There are 16 residues in the CDR3. In germline, CDR1 is LGHNA, CDR2 YNFKEQ. The CDR3 reads CASSQDQGRISYEQYF. The CDR3 region has the DNA TGTGCCAGCAGCCAAGATCAGGGACGGATCTCCTACGAGCAGTACTTC.

The chain has TRBV6-5 and TRBJ2-2; D is tentatively TRBD1 or TRBD2 (5 bases each). Trimming pared 6 bases from V and 5 bases from J, leaving 16 bases between. The CDR3 loop spans 15 amino acids. CDR1 is MNHEY and CDR2 is SVGAGI in the germline V gene. The CDR3: CASSATGTLTGELFF. CDR3 coding DNA: TGTGCCAGCAGCGCAACCGGGACGTTGACCGGGGAGCTGTTTTTT.

The V gene is TRBV3-1 (or the pseudogene TRBV3-2), the J gene TRBJ2-1; no reliable D call. Trimming left V 2 bases short and J 5 bases short, with 7 bases between. Looked up from germline, CDR1 is LGHDT and CDR2 is YNNKEL (reference sequence). The CDR3 runs 13 residues. This CDR3 is CASSQRPDNEQFF. The CDR3 DNA sequence: TGTGCCAGCAGCCAAAGGCCCGACAATGAGCAGTTCTTC.

The chain employs TRBV2 and TRBJ1-4; 7 positions agree with TRBD1. CDR3 length: 15 residues. Looked up from germline, CDR1 is SNHLY and CDR2 is FYNNEI. Unmatched junction bases numbered 9, after V lost 6 bases and J lost 5 bases. Here the CDR3 reads CASSGRAGGNEKLFF. In DNA form, the CDR3 reads TGTGCCAGCAGCGGTCGGGCAGGGGGAAATGAAAAACTGTTTTTT.

This chain uses TRBV6-5 with TRBJ1-6; 7 bases align to TRBD1. Germline CDR1 MNHEY, CDR2 SVGAGI. V dropped 0 bases and J dropped 6; count of bases not matched to a gene: 5. The CDR3 contains 16 residues. CDR3 sequence reads: CASSYSSGTVNSPLHF. The CDR3 DNA is TGTGCCAGCAGTTACTCTTCCGGGACAGTTAATTCACCCCTCCACTTT.

This clone was observed once. The rearrangement links TRBV9 to TRBJ2-3, with a possible D match to TRBD1 (5 bases). Looked up from germline, CDR1 is SGDLS and CDR2 is YYNGEE. Trimming cost V 0 bases and J 4 bases, with 12 bases left between them. This CDR3 spans 15 amino acids. The CDR3 loop is CASSVDGQGPDTQYF. CDR3 sequence (DNA): TGTGCCAGCAGCGTAGACGGGCAGGGCCCAGATACGCAGTATTTT.

The rearrangement links TRBV19 to TRBJ2-7; D is ambiguous. The V gene lost 5 bases and the J gene lost 3 bases, with 14 bases spanning the gap. The CDR3 spans 14 residues. CDR1 is LNHDA, CDR2 SQIVND, per germline (reference sequence). CDR3 sequence (DNA): TGTGCCAGTAGTTCACGACGGAATGACTACGAGCAGTACTTC. Translated: CASSSRRNDYEQYF.

This rearrangement joins TRBV18 to TRBJ2-1, with a tentative D call TRBD1 (6 bases). Germline CDR1 KGHSH, CDR2 LQKENI. The CDR3 runs 16 residues. The germline V and J ends were trimmed by 4 bases and 0 bases, with 13 bases remaining between them. The CDR3 loop reads CASSQGERNSYNEQFF. As DNA, the CDR3 is TGTGCCAGCTCACAGGGGGAGCGCAACTCCTACAATGAGCAGTTCTTC.

The chain carries TRBV5-5 and TRBJ2-7; D perhaps matches TRBD1 (6 bases). Trimming removed 3 bases from V and 4 bases from J, with 11 bases in between. CDR1 SGHKS and CDR2 YYEKEE come from the germline V gene (reference sequence). The CDR3 is 13 residues long. The DNA for the CDR3 is TGTGCCAGCAGCTCGCAGGGGCTGTACGAGCAGTACTTC. It is translated as CASSSQGLYEQYF.

The chain links TRBV7-3 to TRBJ2-2, with no clear D. There are 14 residues in the CDR3. With 1 base removed from V and 7 bases from J, the gap between germline ends came to 10 bases. The V gene's germline CDR1 is SGHTA and CDR2 FQGTGA. Here the CDR3 reads CASSLKGFGGELFF. CDR3 in DNA: TGTGCCAGCAGCTTAAAAGGGTTTGGCGGGGAGCTGTTTTTT. The full variable domain, completed using reference TRBV7-3 and TRBJ2-2, is GAGVSQTPSNKVTEKGKYVELRCDPISGHTALYWYRQSLGQGPEFLIYFQGTGAADDSGLPNDRFFAVRPEGSVSTLKIQRTERGDSAVYLCASSLKGFGGELFFGEGSRLTVL.

As DNA, the CDR3 is TGTGCCAGCAGCTTAGGGCTAGCCGATACGCAGTATTTT. Protein product: CASSLGLADTQYF. V usage is TRBV11-2 and J usage is TRBJ2-3; possibly TRBD2 for D (5 bases). From germline, CDR1 is SGHAT and CDR2 FQNNGV. Trimming stripped 1 base from V and 6 bases from J, with 8 bases between. There are 13 residues in the CDR3. Complete variable domain (other parts from reference TRBV11-2 and TRBJ2-3): EAGVAQSPRYKIIEKRQSVAFWCNPISGHATLYWYQQILGQGPKLLIQFQNNGVVDDSQLPKDRFSAERLKGVDSTLKIQPAKLEDSAVYLCASSLGLADTQYFGPGTRLTVL.

The genes are TRBV28 and TRBJ1-6; 8 bases fit TRBD1. This CDR3 has 14 residues. Per the germline V gene, CDR1 is MDHEN and CDR2 is SYDVKM. Trimming took 4 bases from V and 11 from J; bases not matched to a gene: 7. The DNA for the CDR3 is TGTGCCAGCAGTTCAGGACAGGGCCGGGCACCCCTCCACTTT. It codes for CASSSGQGRAPLHF.

The rearrangement links TRBV30 to TRBJ1-4; D is possibly TRBD1 (5 bases). V shed 1 base and J shed 6 bases, with 9 bases lying between them. Germline V CDR1 and CDR2: GTSNPN, SVGIG (reference sequence). This CDR3 region has 13 residues. Written as DNA, the CDR3 is TGTGCCTGGAGTGCAGGGCCATATGAAAAACTGTTTTTT. Its protein is CAWSAGPYEKLFF.

The chain has TRBV7-9 and TRBJ2-5; D may be TRBD2 (6 bases). Trimming left V 6 bases short and J 3 bases short, with 11 bases between. Germline lookup yields CDR1 SEHNR and CDR2 FQNEAQ (reference sequence). CDR3 length equals 13 residues. The CDR3 DNA reads as TGTGCCAGCAGACCCGGGACTGAAGAGACCCAGTACTTC. Translating it yields CASRPGTEETQYF.

This sequence joins TRBV7-9 and TRBJ2-5, with TRBD2 as a possible D gene (6 bases). CDR3 size: 18 residues. V gave up 5 bases and J gave up 1 base, with 23 bases separating them. The germline V gene has CDR1 SEHNR and CDR2 FQNEAQ (reference sequence). CDR3 DNA: TGTGCCAGCAGCCAACCAAATAAGGGACTCCGGGGCCAAGAGACCCAGTACTTC. This codes for CASSQPNKGLRGQETQYF.

This chain connects TRBV28 to TRBJ1-2; 9 nucleotides agree with TRBD1. CDR3 size: 14 residues. V lost 5 bases to trimming and J lost 8 bases; unmatched junction nucleotides: 9. CDR1 is MDHEN and CDR2 is SYDVKM in the germline V gene. The CDR3 region has the DNA TGTGCCAGCAGTCCAACAGGGGGCTCTAGGGGCTACACCTTC. Encoded protein: CASSPTGGSRGYTF.

V usage is TRBV7-2 and J usage is TRBJ1-6, with TRBD1 identical over 8 bases. The CDR3 has 15 amino acids. Germline lookup yields CDR1 SGHTA and CDR2 FQGNSA. V trimming: 1 base; J trimming: 7 bases; junction bases outside the gene matches: 3. The CDR3 DNA reads as TGTGCCAGCAGCTTAGTCGCAGGGGGCAATTCACCCCTCCACTTT. Translation: CASSLVAGGNSPLHF. The full variable domain, with the rest looked up from reference TRBV7-2 and TRBJ1-6, is GAGVSQSPSNKVTEKGKDVELRCDPISGHTALYWYRQSLGQGLEFLIYFQGNSAPDKSGLPSDRFSAERTGGSVSTLTIQRTQQEDSAVYLCASSLVAGGNSPLHFGNGTRLTVT.

CDR3 sequence reads: CSVRTGGGGYNEQFF. The DNA for the CDR3 is TGCAGCGTGAGGACAGGGGGCGGCGGCTACAATGAGCAGTTCTTC. The chain recombines TRBV29-1 with TRBJ2-1; 11 bases map to TRBD1. Germline V gives CDR1 SQVTM, CDR2 ANQGSEA. The trim removed 6 bases at V and 3 bases at J, leaving 7 bases unmatched. CDR3 length: 15 residues.

V usage is TRBV12-3 or TRBV12-4 and J usage is TRBJ2-2; no reliable D call. The CDR3 has 13 amino acids. The V end was cut by 5 bases, the J end by 7 bases, with 11 bases between. CDR3 protein: CASSKRMGGELFF. CDR3 in DNA: TGTGCCAGCAGTAAGAGGATGGGCGGGGAGCTGTTTTTT.

The chain couples TRBV7-6 to TRBJ1-1; D ambiguous. V gave up 5 bases and J gave up 8 bases, with 15 bases separating them. This CDR3 comprises 13 residues. Germline lookup yields CDR1 SGHVS and CDR2 FNYEAQ. The CDR3 nucleotides are TGTGCCAGCAGCCCCGACGGGTTCGGGGAAGCTTTCTTT. Its protein product is CASSPDGFGEAFF.

The chain couples TRBV5-1 to TRBJ1-2; D remains unclear. The CDR3 has 13 residues. Per germline, CDR1 SGHRS and CDR2 YFSETQ. V was cut by 0 bases and J by 1 base, with 4 bases left in between. CDR3 DNA sequence: TGCGCCAGCAGCTTGGAGGGTAACTATGGCTACACCTTC. Amino acid sequence: CASSLEGNYGYTF. The whole variable domain, remainder taken from reference TRBV5-1 and TRBJ1-2, is KAGVTQTPRYLIKTRGQQVTLSCSPISGHRSVSWYQQTPGQGLQFLFEYFSETQRNKGNFPGRFSGRQFSNSRSEMNVSTLELGDSALYLCASSLEGNYGYTFGSGTRLTVV.